Described below is a single TCR beta chain sequence and its context. The source of the sample is a study of cytomegalovirus exposure and HLA in healthy donors. This CDR3 has 11 amino acids. V was shortened by 3 bases and J by 5 bases, with 3 bases between the two germline ends. The germline CDR1 and CDR2 sequences are LNHDA and SQIVND (reference sequence). The study ran its PCR with 60 Vbeta and 13 Jbeta primers. The repertoire was sequenced with immunoSEQ multiplex PCR; TCRdb's copy has only in-frame clones and lacks some. The sample contains 81,000 or so clones, approximately 65% of which appear only once.

The sequence was obtained from a young woman in good health and CMV-seropositive. The sample consisted of PBMCs. The chain has TRBV19 and TRBJ2-3; D is unclear. DNA of the CDR3: TGTGCCAGTAGTATCGTAGATACGCAGTATTTT. Translating it yields CASSIVDTQYF.